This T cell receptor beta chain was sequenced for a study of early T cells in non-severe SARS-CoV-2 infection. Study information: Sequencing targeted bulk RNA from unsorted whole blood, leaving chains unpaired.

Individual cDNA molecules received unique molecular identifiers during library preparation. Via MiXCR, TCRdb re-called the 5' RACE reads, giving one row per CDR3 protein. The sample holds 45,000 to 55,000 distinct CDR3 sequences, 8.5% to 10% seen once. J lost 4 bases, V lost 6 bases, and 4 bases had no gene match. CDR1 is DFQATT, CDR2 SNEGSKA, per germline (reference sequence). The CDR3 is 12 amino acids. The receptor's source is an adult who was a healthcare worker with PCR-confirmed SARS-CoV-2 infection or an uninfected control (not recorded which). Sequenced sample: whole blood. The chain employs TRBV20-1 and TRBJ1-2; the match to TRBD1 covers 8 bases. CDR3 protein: CSADREAYGYTF. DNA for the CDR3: TGCAGTGCGGACAGGGAGGCCTATGGCTACACCTTC.